These T cell receptor beta chains were read from a single sample in a study of blood T cell repertoires in COVID-19. Clones were sequenced by immunoSEQ multiplex PCR, and TCRdb holds only the in-frame ones, with some missing. The sample contains some 140,000 clones, 80% to 90% of which appear only once. The sequencing input was peripheral blood. These receptors were taken from a human donor in a cohort sampled during active COVID-19. CDR3s include the opening cysteine and the closing phenylalanine or tryptophan. D genes are given only for firm matches. Not all rows give a size; the values are once, few, many and, for expanded clones, a class.

CDR3 protein: CASNPGTPYNEQFF
CDR3 DNA: TGTGCCAGTAATCCCGGGACTCCCTACAATGAGCAGTTCTTC
V gene: TRBV19
D gene: .
J gene: TRBJ2-1
clone size: .

CDR3 protein: CVSTPDEQFF
CDR3 DNA: TGTGTTTCAACGCCGGATGAGCAGTTCTTC
V gene: TRBV12-3/TRBV12-4
D gene: .
J gene: TRBJ2-1
clone size: .

CDR3 protein: CASDRPLSSTDTQYF
CDR3 DNA: TGTGCTAGCGACAGGCCCCTTTCTAGCACAGATACGCAGTATTTT
V gene: TRBV12-5
D gene: .
J gene: TRBJ2-3
clone size: .

CDR3 protein: CASSLIGQGDEKLFF
CDR3 DNA: TGCGCCAGCAGCTTGATTGGACAGGGAGATGAAAAACTGTTTTTT
V gene: TRBV5-1
D gene: TRBD1
J gene: TRBJ1-4
clone size: .

CDR3 protein: CASSPDSGQPQHF
CDR3 DNA: TGTGCCAGCAGTCCTGACTCGGGTCAGCCCCAGCATTTT
V gene: TRBV6-4
D gene: .
J gene: TRBJ1-5
clone size: .

CDR3 protein: CASSSGWRGSNQPQHF
CDR3 DNA: TGTGCCAGCAGTTCGGGGTGGAGGGGTAGCAATCAGCCCCAGCATTTT
V gene: TRBV6-2/TRBV6-3
D gene: .
J gene: TRBJ1-5
clone size: .

CDR3 protein: CASSQEWRGETNTEAFF
CDR3 DNA: TGTGCCAGCAGCCAAGAATGGAGGGGAGAGACTAACACTGAAGCTTTCTTT
V gene: TRBV4-2
D gene: .
J gene: TRBJ1-1
clone size: few

CDR3 protein: CSALTARTQYF
CDR3 DNA: TGCAGTGCTTTGACAGCCCGTACGCAGTATTTT
V gene: TRBV20-1
D gene: .
J gene: TRBJ2-3
clone size: .

CDR3 protein: CASSLGLAGEEQFF
CDR3 DNA: TGTGCCAGCAGCTTAGGTCTAGCGGGGGAAGAGCAGTTCTTC
V gene: TRBV11-2
D gene: TRBD2
J gene: TRBJ2-1
clone size: many

CDR3 protein: CASSSSPGGAPYEQYF
CDR3 DNA: TGCGCCAGCAGCTCCTCTCCTGGCGGGGCGCCCTACGAGCAGTACTTC
V gene: TRBV5-1
D gene: .
J gene: TRBJ2-7
clone size: .

CDR3 protein: CASSIDTSGFGGYTF
CDR3 DNA: TGTGCCAGTAGTATAGACACCTCAGGGTTCGGGGGCTACACCTTC
V gene: TRBV19
D gene: .
J gene: TRBJ1-2
clone size: .

CDR3 protein: CASSLIAKRGTGTQYF
CDR3 DNA: TGTGCCAGCAGCTTAATTGCCAAGCGGGGAACTGGGACGCAGTATTTT
V gene: TRBV7-3
D gene: TRBD2
J gene: TRBJ2-3
clone size: .

CDR3 protein: CASKEGGLYNEQFF
CDR3 DNA: TGCGCCAGCAAGGAAGGAGGGCTCTACAATGAGCAGTTCTTC
V gene: TRBV4-1
D gene: .
J gene: TRBJ2-1
clone size: .

CDR3 protein: CATSRDPAGGQETQYF
CDR3 DNA: TGTGCCACCAGCAGAGATCCAGCGGGGGGGCAAGAGACCCAGTACTTC
V gene: TRBV15
D gene: TRBD2
J gene: TRBJ2-5
clone size: .

CDR3 protein: CASSLGGGYGYTF
CDR3 DNA: TGTGCCAGCAGCTTAGGCGGAGGCTATGGCTACACCTTC
V gene: TRBV7-2
D gene: .
J gene: TRBJ1-2
clone size: .

CDR3 protein: CASSQEGSTGELFF
CDR3 DNA: TGTGCCAGCAGCCAAGAGGGGAGTACCGGGGAGCTGTTTTTT
V gene: TRBV3-1/TRBV3-2
D gene: .
J gene: TRBJ2-2
clone size: few

CDR3 protein: CASRNRAGANYGYTF
CDR3 DNA: TGTGCCAGCAGAAATAGGGCGGGGGCCAACTATGGCTACACCTTC
V gene: TRBV2
D gene: .
J gene: TRBJ1-2
clone size: .

CDR3 protein: CASSQARGQGTFGYEQYF
CDR3 DNA: TGTGCCAGCAGCCAAGCGCGTGGGCAGGGGACGTTTGGGTACGAGCAGTACTTC
V gene: TRBV3-1/TRBV3-2
D gene: .
J gene: TRBJ2-7
clone size: .

CDR3 protein: CASSRAGGDYTF
CDR3 DNA: TGTGCCAGCAGCCGCGCTGGGGGGGACTACACCTTC
V gene: TRBV12-3/TRBV12-4
D gene: .
J gene: TRBJ1-2
clone size: many

CDR3 protein: CASSTGLYEQYF
CDR3 DNA: TGTGCCAGCAGCACGGGACTCTACGAGCAGTACTTC
V gene: TRBV12-3/TRBV12-4
D gene: .
J gene: TRBJ2-7
clone size: .

CDR3 protein: CASSLTSGGADTQYF
CDR3 DNA: TGTGCCAGCAGTCTGACTAGCGGGGGGGCAGATACGCAGTATTTT
V gene: TRBV28
D gene: TRBD2
J gene: TRBJ2-3
clone size: .

CDR3 protein: CASSHHGSEAFF
CDR3 DNA: TGTGCCAGCAGCCATCACGGGTCAGAAGCTTTCTTT
V gene: TRBV11-2
D gene: .
J gene: TRBJ1-1
clone size: .

CDR3 protein: CASSGRPGQGASSYEQYF
CDR3 DNA: TGTGCCAGTAGTGGGAGGCCGGGACAGGGGGCGAGCTCCTACGAGCAGTACTTC
V gene: TRBV19
D gene: TRBD1
J gene: TRBJ2-7
clone size: .

CDR3 protein: CASSVAPQGSIGYTF
CDR3 DNA: TGTGCCAGCAGCGTAGCCCCACAGGGGTCGATTGGCTACACCTTC
V gene: TRBV9
D gene: TRBD1
J gene: TRBJ1-2
clone size: .

CDR3 protein: CASSYSGDSSYNEQFF
CDR3 DNA: TGTGCCAGCAGCTATAGCGGAGATAGCTCCTACAATGAGCAGTTCTTC
V gene: TRBV9
D gene: .
J gene: TRBJ2-1
clone size: .

CDR3 protein: CASSYSAGGQEQFF
CDR3 DNA: TGTGCCAGCAGTTACTCTGCGGGGGGGCAGGAGCAGTTCTTC
V gene: TRBV6-6
D gene: TRBD2
J gene: TRBJ2-1
clone size: .

CDR3 protein: CASSQDRYRENTEAFF
CDR3 DNA: TGCGCCAGCAGCCAAGATCGTTACAGGGAGAACACTGAAGCTTTCTTT
V gene: TRBV4-1
D gene: .
J gene: TRBJ1-1
clone size: .

CDR3 protein: CASRDRGTDTQYF
CDR3 DNA: TGTGCCAGTAGGGACAGGGGAACAGATACGCAGTATTTT
V gene: TRBV19
D gene: TRBD1
J gene: TRBJ2-3
clone size: .

CDR3 protein: CASSFGTGVWIEQFF
CDR3 DNA: TGCGCCAGCAGCTTTGGGACAGGGGTGTGGATTGAGCAGTTCTTC
V gene: TRBV5-1
D gene: TRBD1
J gene: TRBJ2-1
clone size: .

CDR3 protein: CASSLGAGTLTDTQYF
CDR3 DNA: TGTGCCAGCAGCTTAGGTGCGGGGACCCTCACAGATACGCAGTATTTT
V gene: TRBV7-2
D gene: .
J gene: TRBJ2-3
clone size: .

CDR3 protein: CASSFRGYSGYTF
CDR3 DNA: TGTGCCAGCAGTTTTCGGGGGTACTCTGGCTACACCTTC
V gene: TRBV28
D gene: .
J gene: TRBJ1-2
clone size: .

CDR3 protein: CASSSRGQGYQETQYF
CDR3 DNA: TGCGCCAGCAGCTCTCGGGGACAGGGGTACCAAGAGACCCAGTACTTC
V gene: TRBV5-1
D gene: TRBD1
J gene: TRBJ2-5
clone size: .

CDR3 protein: CASSGRLAGGPSEIEQFF
CDR3 DNA: TGTGCCAGCAGCGGAAGACTAGCGGGGGGCCCCTCAGAGATTGAGCAGTTCTTC
V gene: TRBV9
D gene: TRBD2
J gene: TRBJ2-1
clone size: .

CDR3 protein: CASSVSESTDTQYF
CDR3 DNA: TGTGCCAGCAGCGTTAGCGAGAGCACAGATACGCAGTATTTT
V gene: TRBV11-3
D gene: .
J gene: TRBJ2-3
clone size: .

CDR3 protein: CASSPPVGPRATEAFF
CDR3 DNA: TGTGCCAGCTCCCCCCCGGTTGGGCCGAGGGCCACTGAAGCTTTCTTT
V gene: TRBV27
D gene: .
J gene: TRBJ1-1
clone size: .

CDR3 protein: CASSSRAGSNEKLFF
CDR3 DNA: TGTGCCAGCAGCAGCCGGGCAGGGTCTAATGAAAAACTGTTTTTT
V gene: TRBV7-9
D gene: .
J gene: TRBJ1-4
clone size: .

CDR3 protein: CASIRGGLNETQYF
CDR3 DNA: TGCGCCAGCATCCGCGGGGGGCTTAACGAGACCCAGTACTTC
V gene: TRBV5-1
D gene: TRBD2
J gene: TRBJ2-5
clone size: .

CDR3 protein: CASSLIRANYGYTF
CDR3 DNA: TGTGCCAGCAGCTTAATTAGAGCTAACTATGGCTACACCTTC
V gene: TRBV7-2
D gene: .
J gene: TRBJ1-2
clone size: .

CDR3 protein: CTSSLSLGGAPSYEQYF
CDR3 DNA: TGCACCAGCAGCCTCAGTCTCGGGGGGGCCCCGTCCTACGAGCAGTACTTC
V gene: TRBV1
D gene: .
J gene: TRBJ2-7
clone size: once

CDR3 protein: CASSPVGTGGSFGGYTF
CDR3 DNA: TGCGCCAGCAGCCCTGTAGGGACAGGGGGTAGTTTCGGTGGCTACACCTTC
V gene: TRBV4-1
D gene: TRBD1
J gene: TRBJ1-2
clone size: .

CDR3 protein: CASSLNAGQGAADTQYF
CDR3 DNA: TGCGCCAGCAGCCTGAACGCGGGACAGGGGGCCGCAGATACGCAGTATTTT
V gene: TRBV5-1
D gene: TRBD1
J gene: TRBJ2-3
clone size: .

CDR3 protein: CASSYNGVGYNEQFF
CDR3 DNA: TGTGCCAGCAGTTACAACGGGGTTGGATACAATGAGCAGTTCTTC
V gene: TRBV6-5
D gene: .
J gene: TRBJ2-1
clone size: .

CDR3 protein: CASSRGFDTQYF
CDR3 DNA: TGTGCCAGTAGTCGGGGTTTCGATACGCAGTATTTT
V gene: TRBV19
D gene: .
J gene: TRBJ2-3
clone size: .

CDR3 protein: CASSQVQDTQYF
CDR3 DNA: TGTGCCAGCAGCCAAGTCCAAGATACGCAGTATTTT
V gene: TRBV3-1/TRBV3-2
D gene: .
J gene: TRBJ2-3
clone size: .

CDR3 protein: CASTGRGLFGYTF
CDR3 DNA: TGTGCCAGCACGGGCAGGGGGCTTTTTGGCTACACCTTC
V gene: TRBV21-1
D gene: .
J gene: TRBJ1-2
clone size: .

CDR3 protein: CSVEGDSGYTF
CDR3 DNA: TGCAGCGTTGAAGGGGACAGTGGCTACACCTTC
V gene: TRBV29-1
D gene: TRBD1
J gene: TRBJ1-2
clone size: .

CDR3 protein: CASSRWDTLREGEQYF
CDR3 DNA: TGTGCCAGCAGCCGCTGGGACACCCTGAGAGAGGGCGAGCAGTACTTC
V gene: TRBV7-9
D gene: .
J gene: TRBJ2-7
clone size: once

CDR3 protein: CASSYNIRTGTGREKLFF
CDR3 DNA: TGTGCCAGCAGCTATAACATCAGGACCGGGACAGGGCGGGAAAAACTGTTTTTT
V gene: TRBV7-8
D gene: TRBD1
J gene: TRBJ1-4
clone size: .

CDR3 protein: CASGGTEAFF
CDR3 DNA: TGTGCCAGCGGCGGGACTGAAGCTTTCTTT
V gene: TRBV6-5
D gene: .
J gene: TRBJ1-1
clone size: .

CDR3 protein: CASSLRTSGLIPETQYF
CDR3 DNA: TGTGCCAGCAGCTTACGGACTAGCGGGCTTATCCCCGAGACCCAGTACTTC
V gene: TRBV11-2
D gene: TRBD2
J gene: TRBJ2-5
clone size: .